Sequencing of this T cell receptor (beta chain) was carried out in a study of T cell clonotyping in hematopoietic cell transplantation. In germline, CDR1 is GTSNPN, CDR2 SVGIG (reference sequence). After removal of 6 bases from V and 2 bases from J, the junction contained 13 bases not matched to a gene. The length of the CDR3 is 15 residues. The method was immunoSEQ multiplex PCR; TCRdb's version includes in-frame clones alone and lacks a portion of them. Of roughly 13,000 clones in the sample, roughly 60% are singletons; the top ten hold over 7.5%. The chain links TRBV30 to TRBJ2-7; 7 nucleotides line up with TRBD1. Sequenced material: PBMCs. The sequence derives from a human donor who either received an allogeneic hematopoietic cell transplant for a myeloid malignancy or was a related donor (not recorded which). Some clones in this sample may be carry-over from other donors' samples. The CDR3 nucleotides are TGTGCCTGTTATGAGCCGGGACAGTTCACCTACGAGCAGTACTTC. This gives the protein CACYEPGQFTYEQYF.